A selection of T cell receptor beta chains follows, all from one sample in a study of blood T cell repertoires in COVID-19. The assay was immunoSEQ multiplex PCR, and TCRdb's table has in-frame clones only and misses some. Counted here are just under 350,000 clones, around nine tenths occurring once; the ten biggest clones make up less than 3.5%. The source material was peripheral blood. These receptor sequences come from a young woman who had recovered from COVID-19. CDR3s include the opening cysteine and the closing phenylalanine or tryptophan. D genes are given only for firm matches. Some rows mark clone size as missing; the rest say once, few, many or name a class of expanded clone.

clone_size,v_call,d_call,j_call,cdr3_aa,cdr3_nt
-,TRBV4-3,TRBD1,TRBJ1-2,CASSQDQGTGVDYGYTF,TGCGCCAGCAGCCAAGATCAGGGGACAGGGGTGGACTATGGCTACACCTTC
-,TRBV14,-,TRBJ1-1,CASSQVGRNTEAFF,TGTGCCAGCAGCCAAGTCGGGAGAAACACTGAAGCTTTCTTT
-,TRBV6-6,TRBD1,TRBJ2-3,CASSQDRARADTQYF,TGTGCCAGCAGTCAAGACAGGGCTCGGGCAGATACGCAGTATTTT
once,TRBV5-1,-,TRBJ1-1,CASSLTGQTEAFF,TGCGCCAGCAGCTTGACGGGTCAAACTGAAGCTTTCTTT
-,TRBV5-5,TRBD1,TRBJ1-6,CASSPTGQGGSPLHF,TGTGCCAGCAGCCCAACGGGACAGGGGGGTTCACCCCTCCACTTT
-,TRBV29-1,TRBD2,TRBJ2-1,CSVSGLAGQTYNEQFF,TGCAGCGTCTCGGGACTAGCGGGGCAAACCTACAATGAGCAGTTCTTC
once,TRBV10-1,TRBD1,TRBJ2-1,CASSESGRGHGQFF,TGCGCCAGCAGTGAGTCTGGCAGGGGGCATGGGCAGTTCTTC
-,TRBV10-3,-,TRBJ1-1,CAISVQGGTEAFF,TGTGCCATCAGTGTACAGGGAGGGACTGAAGCTTTCTTT
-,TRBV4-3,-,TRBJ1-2,CASSREGASYGYTF,TGCGCCAGCAGCCGCGAAGGGGCCAGTTATGGCTACACCTTC
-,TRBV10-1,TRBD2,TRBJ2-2,CASSELASGTMNTGELFF,TGCGCCAGCAGTGAGCTGGCTAGCGGAACAATGAACACCGGGGAGCTGTTTTTT
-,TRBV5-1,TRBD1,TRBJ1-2,CASSLRQGNARYTF,TGCGCCAGCAGCCTTCGACAGGGGAACGCACGCTACACCTTC
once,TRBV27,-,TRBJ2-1,CASSLSSSGYNEQFF,TGTGCCAGCAGTTTGAGTAGCTCGGGGTACAATGAGCAGTTCTTC
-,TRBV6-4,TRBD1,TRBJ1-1,CASSDETGAEAFF,TGTGCCAGCAGTGACGAGACAGGGGCTGAAGCTTTCTTT
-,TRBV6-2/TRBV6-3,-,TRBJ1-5,CASSYQGGRGNQPQHF,TGTGCCAGCAGTTACCAAGGGGGGAGGGGCAATCAGCCCCAGCATTTT
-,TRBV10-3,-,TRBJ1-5,CASRDTDQPQHF,TGTGCCAGCCGGGACACCGATCAGCCCCAGCATTTT
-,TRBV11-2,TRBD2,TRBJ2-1,CASSLDPGLADYNEQFF,TGTGCCAGCAGCTTAGATCCCGGACTAGCGGACTACAATGAGCAGTTCTTC
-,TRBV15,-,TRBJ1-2,CATSSQQGSYGYTF,TGTGCCACCAGCAGCCAACAGGGAAGCTATGGCTACACCTTC
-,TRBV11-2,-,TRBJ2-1,CASSSTYSYNEQFF,TGTGCCAGCAGCTCGACATACTCCTACAATGAGCAGTTCTTC
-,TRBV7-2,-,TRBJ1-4,CASSFWLATNEKLFF,TGTGCCAGCAGCTTCTGGCTAGCAACTAATGAAAAACTGTTTTTT
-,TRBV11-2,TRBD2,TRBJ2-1,CASSPRTSGRDNEQFF,TGTGCCAGCAGCCCGCGGACTAGCGGGAGAGACAATGAGCAGTTCTTC
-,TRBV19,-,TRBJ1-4,CASSIGENDEKLFF,TGTGCCAGTAGTATTGGGGAGAATGATGAAAAACTGTTTTTT
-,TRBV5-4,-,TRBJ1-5,CASSLGLSNQPQHF,TGTGCCAGCAGCCTGGGACTTAGCAATCAGCCCCAGCATTTT
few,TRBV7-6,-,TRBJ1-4,CASSLVGPTEKLFF,TGTGCCAGCAGCTTAGTTGGCCCGACAGAAAAACTGTTTTTT
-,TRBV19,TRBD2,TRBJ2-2,CATNWGGDNTGELFF,TGTGCCACTAACTGGGGAGGGGACAACACCGGGGAGCTGTTTTTT
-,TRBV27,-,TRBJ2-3,CASSLYGTDTGTDTQYF,TGTGCCAGCAGTTTATACGGGACTGACACGGGCACAGATACGCAGTATTTT
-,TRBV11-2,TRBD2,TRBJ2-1,CASSLSGASYNEQFF,TGTGCCAGCAGCCTGAGCGGGGCCTCCTACAATGAGCAGTTCTTC
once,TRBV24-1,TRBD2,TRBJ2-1,CATSDYRTSGSNEQFF,TGTGCCACCAGTGATTACCGGACTAGCGGGAGTAATGAGCAGTTCTTC
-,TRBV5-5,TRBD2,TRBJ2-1,CASSPTGTRPHEQFF,TGTGCCAGCAGCCCTACCGGGACTAGGCCCCATGAGCAGTTCTTC
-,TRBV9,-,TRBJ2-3,CASSLNLVTDTQYF,TGTGCCAGCAGCCTAAACCTCGTCACAGATACGCAGTATTTT
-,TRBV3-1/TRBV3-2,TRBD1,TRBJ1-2,CASRETGEDYGYTF,TGTGCCAGCAGAGAGACAGGGGAGGACTATGGCTACACCTTC
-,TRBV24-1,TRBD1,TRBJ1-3,CATSDSSGQFLAGNTIYF,TGTGCCACCAGTGATAGCTCGGGACAGTTTCTTGCTGGAAACACCATATATTTT
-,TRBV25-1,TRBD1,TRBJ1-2,CASSVGQGNYGYTF,TGTGCCAGCAGTGTAGGACAGGGGAACTATGGCTACACCTTC
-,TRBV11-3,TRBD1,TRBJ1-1,CASSSPFGQGRTEAFF,TGTGCCAGCAGCTCGCCCTTCGGACAGGGTAGAACTGAAGCTTTCTTT
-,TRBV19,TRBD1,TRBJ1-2,CASSDTGQARWGYTF,TGTGCCAGTAGTGACACGGGACAGGCGAGGTGGGGCTACACCTTC
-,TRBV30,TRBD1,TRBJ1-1,CAWSLHRGTEAFF,TGTGCCTGGAGTCTACACAGGGGGACTGAAGCTTTCTTT
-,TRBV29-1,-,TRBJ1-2,CSVEDRQSRYGYTF,TGCAGCGTTGAAGATCGACAGTCGCGCTATGGCTACACCTTC
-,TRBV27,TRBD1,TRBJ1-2,CASSFPGGYGYTF,TGTGCCAGCAGCTTTCCAGGGGGCTATGGCTACACCTTC
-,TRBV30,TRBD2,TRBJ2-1,CAWSGEREGFNEQFF,TGTGCCTGGAGTGGGGAGCGGGAGGGCTTCAATGAGCAGTTCTTC
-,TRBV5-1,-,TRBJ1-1,CASSTDSRNTEAFF,TGCGCCAGCAGTACGGACAGCAGGAACACTGAAGCTTTCTTT
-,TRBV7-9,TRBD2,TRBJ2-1,CASSLASSGNYNEQFF,TGTGCCAGCAGCTTAGCCTCTAGCGGGAACTACAATGAGCAGTTCTTC
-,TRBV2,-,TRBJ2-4,CASSLRTASGIQYF,TGTGCCAGCAGTTTGAGAACCGCAAGCGGCATTCAGTACTTC
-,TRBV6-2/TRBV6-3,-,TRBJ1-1,CASSYSSREKAFF,TGTGCCAGCAGTTACTCGTCCAGGGAAAAAGCTTTCTTT
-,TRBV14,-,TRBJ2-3,CASSLSGTDTQYF,TGTGCCAGCAGCCTTAGCGGCACAGATACGCAGTATTTT
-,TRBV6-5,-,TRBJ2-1,CASSYSPVSEQFF,TGTGCCAGCAGTTACTCGCCGGTAAGCGAGCAGTTCTTC
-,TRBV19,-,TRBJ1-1,CASNQLDRSNTEAFF,TGTGCCAGTAATCAACTAGACAGGTCTAACACTGAAGCTTTCTTT
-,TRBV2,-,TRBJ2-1,CASLRGAGSNEQFF,TGTGCCAGCTTGAGGGGTGCCGGGAGCAATGAGCAGTTCTTC
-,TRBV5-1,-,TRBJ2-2,CASSLESGFGELFF,TGCGCCAGCAGCTTGGAATCCGGGTTCGGGGAGCTGTTTTTT
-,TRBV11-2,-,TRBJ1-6,CASSQIDRNNSPLHF,TGTGCCAGCAGCCAGATCGACAGGAATAATTCACCCCTCCACTTT
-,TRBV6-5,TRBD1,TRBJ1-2,CASSYAGGADSGYTF,TGTGCCAGCAGTTACGCAGGGGGCGCGGACAGTGGCTACACCTTC
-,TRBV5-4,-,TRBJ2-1,CASSLPSQEQFF,TGTGCCAGCAGCTTGCCTAGCCAGGAGCAGTTCTTC
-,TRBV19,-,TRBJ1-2,CASAQDRRLPLIRANYGYTF,TGTGCCAGCGCACAGGATCGACGTCTTCCGCTAATTAGGGCTAACTATGGCTACACCTTC
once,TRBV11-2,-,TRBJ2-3,CASSLDSGRRDTDTQYF,TGTGCCAGCAGCTTAGATTCCGGTAGGAGGGACACAGATACGCAGTATTTT
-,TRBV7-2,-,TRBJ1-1,CASSLPEGVGRNTEAFF,TGTGCCAGCAGCTTACCCGAGGGGGTGGGACGGAACACTGAAGCTTTCTTT
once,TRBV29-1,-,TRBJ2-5,CSVTDSFGETQYF,TGCAGCGTCACGGACTCCTTCGGAGAGACCCAGTACTTC
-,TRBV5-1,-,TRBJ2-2,CASSLYRGGPSNTGELFF,TGCGCCAGCAGCTTGTACAGGGGAGGCCCTTCGAACACCGGGGAGCTGTTTTTT
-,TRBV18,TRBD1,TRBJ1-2,CASSPPGQGGYGYTF,TGTGCCAGCTCACCACCGGGACAGGGTGGCTATGGCTACACCTTC
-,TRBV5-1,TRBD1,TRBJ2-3,CASSLTGGWTDTQYF,TGCGCCAGCAGCTTAACAGGGGGATGGACAGATACGCAGTATTTT